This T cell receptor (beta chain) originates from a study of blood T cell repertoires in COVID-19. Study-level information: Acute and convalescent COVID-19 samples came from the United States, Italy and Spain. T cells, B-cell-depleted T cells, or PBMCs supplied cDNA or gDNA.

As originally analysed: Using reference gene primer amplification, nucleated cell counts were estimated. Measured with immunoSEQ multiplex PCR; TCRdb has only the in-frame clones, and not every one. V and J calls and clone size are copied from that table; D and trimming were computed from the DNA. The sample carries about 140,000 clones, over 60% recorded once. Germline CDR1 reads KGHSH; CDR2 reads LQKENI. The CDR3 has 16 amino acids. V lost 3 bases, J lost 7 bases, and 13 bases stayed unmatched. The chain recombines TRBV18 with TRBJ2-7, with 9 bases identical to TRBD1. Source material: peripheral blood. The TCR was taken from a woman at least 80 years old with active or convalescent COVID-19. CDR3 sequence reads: CASSPDPGQGQLEQYF. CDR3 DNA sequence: TGTGCCAGCTCACCGGATCCGGGACAGGGACAGTTAGAGCAGTACTTC.